A single sample gave rise to the 23 T cell receptor beta chains below, sequenced in a study of OX40 agonist ivuxolimab in advanced cancers. TCRdb's copy holds only in-frame clones and misses some; the assay was immunoSEQ multiplex PCR. The sample shows around 35,000 clones, about 78% of them seen only once. Material: CD4+ or CD8+ T cells sorted from blood, obtained in a trial of the OX40 agonist ivuxolimab. The receptor source for this set is an adult with an advanced solid tumor such as melanoma, head and neck, liver or kidney cancer.

V usage is TRBV2 and J usage is TRBJ1-2; D remains ambiguous. CDR3 length: 15 residues. V was clipped by 4 bases and J by 4 bases, with 16 bases between them. Looked up from germline, CDR1 is SNHLY and CDR2 is FYNNEI. DNA of the CDR3: TGTGCCAGCAGTGCCGAGATGGGCGGACCCTATGGCTACACCTTC. Protein: CASSAEMGGPYGYTF.

The chain joins TRBV6-5 to TRBJ2-2; TRBD2 aligns across 8 bases. CDR3 length: 14 amino acids. The germline CDR1 and CDR2 sequences are MNHEY and SVGAGI. Losses at the gene ends were 11 bases for V and 5 bases for J; bases not matched to a gene: 10. Here the CDR3 DNA reads TGTGCCGGACGCCGGACTAGCTCTACCGGGGAGCTGTTTTTT. It is translated as CAGRRTSSTGELFF.

The rearrangement links TRBV7-8 to TRBJ2-3, with D perhaps TRBD2 (7 bases). Looked up from germline, CDR1 is SGHVS and CDR2 is FQNEAQ. The germline V and J ends were trimmed by 4 bases and 4 bases, with 18 bases remaining between them. The CDR3 runs to 16 residues. The CDR3 DNA sequence: TGTGCCAGCAGCTCAGAACAAGGGGGGGTGGCAGATACGCAGTATTTT. It is translated as CASSSEQGGVADTQYF.

The chain has TRBV19 and TRBJ2-7; 12 positions match TRBD1. Trimming removed 3 bases from V and 7 bases from J; junction bases left unmatched: 7. Germline assignment: CDR1 LNHDA and CDR2 SQIVND (reference sequence). CDR3 length: 15 residues. CDR3 in amino acids: CASSILGQGASEQYF. The CDR3 DNA follows: TGTGCCAGTAGTATCCTGGGACAGGGGGCGTCGGAGCAGTACTTC.

The chain is built from TRBV6-6 and TRBJ2-3, with a possible D match to TRBD2 (5 bases). The CDR3 runs 13 residues. With 7 bases removed from V and 2 bases from J, the gap between germline ends came to 10 bases. CDR1 and CDR2 from the germline V gene are MNHNY and SVGAGI (reference sequence). This chain's CDR3 is CASKSGPTDTQYF. In nucleotides, the CDR3 is TGTGCCAGCAAGAGCGGCCCCACAGATACGCAGTATTTT.

The genes are TRBV29-1 and TRBJ2-5; D may match TRBD1 or TRBD2 (5 bases each). CDR1 is SQVTM, CDR2 ANQGSEA, per germline. The V end was cut by 6 bases, the J end by 3 bases, with 17 bases between. The CDR3 contains 14 residues. The CDR3 protein is CSVEAVGVEETQYF. The CDR3 DNA reads as TGCAGCGTAGAGGCTGTGGGGGTCGAAGAGACCCAGTACTTC.

The gene calls are TRBV28 and TRBJ2-2; 9 bases align to TRBD1. V trimming: 6 bases; J trimming: 4 bases; junction bases outside the gene matches: 12. This CDR3 region has 17 residues. Germline V CDR1 and CDR2: MDHEN, SYDVKM. The CDR3 spells CASRFAGQGRSTGELFF. CDR3 DNA sequence: TGTGCCAGCAGGTTTGCCGGACAGGGGCGTAGCACCGGGGAGCTGTTTTTT.

The genes are TRBV30 and TRBJ1-3; 10 bases are shared with TRBD1. The CDR3 spans 15 residues. From germline, CDR1 is GTSNPN and CDR2 SVGIG (reference sequence). V was pared by 1 base and J by 0 bases, with 0 bases of the junction left unmatched. In nucleotides, the CDR3 is TGTGCCTGGAGTGGGACAGGGGGCTCTGGAAACACCATATATTTT. Translation: CAWSGTGGSGNTIYF.

The chain joins TRBV5-1 to TRBJ2-5; 7 bases fit TRBD1. V lost 3 bases and J lost 5; bases outside the gene matches: 10. Per germline, CDR1 SGHRS and CDR2 YFSETQ. The CDR3 runs to 15 residues. The CDR3 DNA sequence: TGCGCCAGCAGCTGGAAGACAGGGTCGTTTGAGACCCAGTACTTC. Amino acid sequence: CASSWKTGSFETQYF. Looking up the rest from reference TRBV5-1 and TRBJ2-5 gives the full variable domain: KAGVTQTPRYLIKTRGQQVTLSCSPISGHRSVSWYQQTPGQGLQFLFEYFSETQRNKGNFPGRFSGRQFSNSRSEMNVSTLELGDSALYLCASSWKTGSFETQYFGPGTRLLVL.

The V gene is TRBV7-6, the J gene TRBJ2-7; D remains unclear. Germline CDR1 is SGHVS and CDR2 is FNYEAQ. Trimming left V 0 bases short and J 7 bases short, with 10 bases between. CDR3 size: 13 residues. This chain's CDR3 is CASSLASYGEQYF. In nucleotides, the CDR3 is TGTGCCAGCAGCTTAGCGTCGTACGGGGAGCAGTACTTC.

The chain employs TRBV5-6 and TRBJ1-2, with a tentative D call TRBD1 (6 bases). Germline V gives CDR1 SGHDT, CDR2 YYEEEE. The CDR3 has 15 residues. The V and J ends lost 0 bases and 4 bases respectively, with 13 bases between them. CDR3 sequence reads: CASSLEAGEGYGYTF. The CDR3 DNA follows: TGTGCCAGCAGCTTGGAAGCAGGGGAGGGCTATGGCTACACCTTC.

The gene calls are TRBV7-8 and TRBJ2-1, with D perhaps being TRBD1 or TRBD2 (5 bases each). Germline-derived CDR1 and CDR2 are SGHVS and FQNEAQ. V dropped 2 bases and J dropped 6 bases, with 14 bases sitting between them. The CDR3 spans 15 residues. CDR3 bases: TGTGCCAGCAGCTTAAGAGGGGTTCAGTCCAATGAGCAGTTCTTC. The encoded protein is CASSLRGVQSNEQFF.

V is TRBV28 and J is TRBJ2-7; D could derive from TRBD1 or TRBD2 (5 bases each). Germline-derived CDR1 and CDR2 are MDHEN and SYDVKM. Trimming cost V 6 bases and J 3 bases, with 9 bases left between them. The CDR3 is 12 amino acids. CDR3 nucleotide sequence: TGTGCCAGCAGGGGGCGGGTCTACGAGCAGTACTTC. Its translation: CASRGRVYEQYF.

This clone is labeled as medium-sized. V and J are TRBV27 and TRBJ1-1; the D is unclear. Trimming removed 7 bases at V and 1 base at J, with 4 bases between. CDR1 and CDR2 from the germline V gene are MNHEY and SMNVEV (reference sequence). CDR3 length: 11 residues. The CDR3 spells CASIRNTEAFF. CDR3 nucleotide sequence: TGTGCCAGCATCCGGAACACTGAAGCTTTCTTT.

J is TRBJ1-5 and V is TRBV10-3; D unresolved. Germline V gives CDR1 ENHRY, CDR2 SYGVKD. The CDR3 is made up of 14 amino acids. Trimming cost V 0 bases and J 7 bases, with 10 bases left between them. CDR3 in DNA: TGTGCCATCAGTGAGTCGCCGGGTGGGCAGCCCCAGCATTTT. It translates to CAISESPGGQPQHF.

The V gene is TRBV28, the J gene TRBJ2-7, with D perhaps matching TRBD2 (5 bases). This CDR3 comprises 16 residues. Trimming left V 5 bases short and J 0 bases short, with 17 bases between. Germline V CDR1 and CDR2: MDHEN, SYDVKM. CDR3 sequence reads: CASSDRTRESSYEQYF. DNA of the CDR3: TGTGCCAGCAGTGATAGAACGAGGGAAAGCTCCTACGAGCAGTACTTC.

The J gene is TRBJ1-5, the V gene TRBV4-1; 7 nucleotides agree with TRBD1. This CDR3 has 17 amino acids. CDR1 and CDR2 from the germline V gene are MGHRA and YSYEKL. Trimming removed 0 bases from V and 1 base from J; junction bases left unmatched: 6. CDR3 bases: TGCGCCAGCAGCCAAGATCTGACAGGGCGAAGCAATCAGCCCCAGCATTTT. Translating gives CASSQDLTGRSNQPQHF.

The CDR3 DNA reads TGTGCCAGCAGTTACTCGACATATCAAGAGACCCAGTACTTC. This encodes CASSYSTYQETQYF. The chain is built from TRBV6-6 and TRBJ2-5, with D hard to call. Per germline, CDR1 MNHNY and CDR2 SVGAGI (reference sequence). Trimming shortened V by 0 bases and J by 2 bases, and 7 bases separated the two germline ends. The CDR3 extends over 14 amino acids.

The chain couples TRBV19 to TRBJ2-6; D gene unclear. CDR1 LNHDA and CDR2 SQIVND come from the germline V gene (reference sequence). V was pared by 3 bases and J by 0 bases, with 6 bases between. This CDR3 contains 15 residues. CDR3 nucleotide sequence: TGTGCCAGTAGTATCCCCCCCTCTGGGGCCAACGTCCTGACTTTC. Its translation: CASSIPPSGANVLTF. Based on the CDR3 plus reference TRBV19 and TRBJ2-6, the full variable domain is DGGITQSPKYLFRKEGQNVTLSCEQNLNHDAMYWYRQDPGQGLRLIYYSQIVNDFQKGDIAEGYSVSREKKESFPLTVTSAQKNPTAFYLCASSIPPSGANVLTFGAGSRLTVL.

The chain carries TRBV7-9 and TRBJ1-2, with unresolved D. Germline CDR1 is SEHNR and CDR2 is FQNEAQ (reference sequence). The length of the CDR3 is 12 residues. V lost 5 bases and J lost 1, with 5 bases in between. CDR3 in amino acids: CASSPSNYGYTF. The CDR3, as DNA: TGTGCCAGCAGCCCTAGTAACTATGGCTACACCTTC.

The J gene is TRBJ1-1, the V gene TRBV10-3; the D gene is possibly TRBD1 (6 bases). Trimming took 8 bases from V and 0 from J, leaving 13 bases between them. Germline CDR1 ENHRY, CDR2 SYGVKD. The CDR3 is 14 residues long. CDR3 DNA: TGTGCCATCGGAGGACAGTTCATGAACACTGAAGCTTTCTTT. It yields the protein CAIGGQFMNTEAFF.

The chain recombines TRBV4-1 with TRBJ2-3; D remains ambiguous. Between the trimmed V and J ends, which lost 0 bases and 6 bases, there was a span of 7 bases. The CDR3 runs to 13 residues. Germline assignment: CDR1 MGHRA and CDR2 YSYEKL. The DNA for the CDR3 is TGCGCCAGCAGCCAAGACCCTTGGGATACGCAGTATTTT. This sequence encodes CASSQDPWDTQYF.

The V gene is TRBV10-3, the J gene TRBJ1-2; D ambiguous. Germline CDR1 is ENHRY and CDR2 is SYGVKD. The CDR3 is made up of 16 amino acids. Trimming left V 4 bases short and J 2 bases short, with 17 bases between. CDR3 in amino acids: CAISANSTRTNYGYTF. The CDR3 nucleotides read TGTGCCATCAGTGCAAATTCGACGAGGACCAACTATGGCTACACCTTC.